The 27 T cell receptor beta chains below come from one sample, sequenced in a study of T cells in Graves' hyperthyroidism and ophthalmopathy. Amplification targeted TCR beta CDR3 regions from RNA transcripts. An initial round of RT-PCR targeting the TCR CDR3 relied on the HTBI primer set. One entry per CDR3 protein results from TCRdb running MiXCR on the multiplex PCR reads. The sample consists of about 360,000 distinct CDR3 sequences, about 13% of them appearing once. The material sequenced was blood. These receptors were taken from a woman aged 18-29 years with Graves' hyperthyroidism.

In its sample, this clonotype was seen a few times. The gene calls are TRBV3-1 and TRBJ2-7; D could derive from TRBD1 or TRBD2 (5 bases each). The V gene lost 2 bases and the J gene lost 3 bases, with 17 bases spanning the gap. The CDR3 extends over 16 amino acids. Germline V gene sequence: CDR1 LGHDT, CDR2 YNNKEL (reference sequence). For the CDR3, the DNA is TGTGCCAGCAGCCAAAGCCTCGGGACGGCAGACTACGAGCAGTACTTC. Translating gives CASSQSLGTADYEQYF.

This clonotype appeared many times. One end of the junction does not line up with germline, which may come from a read error. J is TRBJ1-1 and V is TRBV20-1, with D maybe TRBD1 (5 bases). This CDR3 contains 16 residues. Germline CDR1 DFQATT, CDR2 SNEGSKA (reference sequence). The CDR3 sequence is CSARTPTGTLKTEAFF. The CDR3, as DNA: TGCAGTGCTAGAACGCCGACTGGGACTTTGAAGACTGAAGCTTTCTTT.

The CDR3 region is CASSLAKVAGPFNSPLHF. The CDR3 nucleotides read TGTGCCAGCAGCTTGGCCAAAGTGGCAGGGCCCTTTAATTCACCCCTCCACTTT. The V and J genes are TRBV5-6 and TRBJ1-6; D might be TRBD1 (5 bases). This CDR3 is built from 18 residues. Trimming took 0 bases from V and 6 from J, leaving 19 bases between them. Germline V gene sequence: CDR1 SGHDT, CDR2 YYEEEE.

This clonotype was counted between two and nine times. The junction differs from germline at one of its ends, possibly a read error. The chain links TRBV18 to TRBJ2-1; D remains unclear. The CDR3 totals 15 residues. The germline V gene encodes CDR1 KGHSH and CDR2 LQKENI. CDR3 loop: CASSLLVDPYNEQLF. CDR3 in DNA: TGTGCCAGCTCTCTCCTAGTGGACCCCTACAATGAGCAGCTCTTC.

The table lists this clonotype with many counts. This rearrangement joins TRBV6-2 or TRBV6-3 to TRBJ2-3, with 14 bases aligning to TRBD2. This CDR3 is 20 amino acids long. Germline CDR1 is MNHEY and CDR2 is SVGEGT. J was trimmed by 4 bases and V by 0 bases; bases with no gene match: 12. In DNA, the CDR3 is TGTGCCAGCAGTTACTCGAGTACGGGACTAGCGGGAGTACGGGCAGATACGCAGTATTTT. Translated: CASSYSSTGLAGVRADTQYF.

This clonotype was found a few times. The chain links TRBV7-8 to TRBJ2-1, with 7 bases matching TRBD2. The germline gives CDR1 SGHVS, CDR2 FQNEAQ. CDR3 length: 14 residues. Losses at the gene ends were 2 bases for V and 15 bases for J; bases not matched to a gene: 13. CDR3: CASSLNPSGPWGFF. The CDR3 coding sequence is TGTGCCAGCAGCTTAAACCCTAGCGGCCCCTGGGGGTTCTTC.

Comments on this clonotype: One end of the junction does not line up with germline, which may come from a read error. This chain links TRBV15 with TRBJ1-3; TRBD1 matches at 8 bases. Germline V lookup: CDR1 LNHNV, CDR2 YYDKDF (reference sequence). CDR3 size: 16 residues. This CDR3 is CATAPEDRVSGTTIYF. In DNA form, the CDR3 reads TGTGCCACCGCCCCCGAGGACAGGGTCTCTGGAACCACCATATATTTT.

The table lists this clonotype with a few counts. V gene TRBV19 combines with J gene TRBJ2-7; D is perhaps TRBD1 (6 bases). The V and J ends lost 5 bases and 3 bases respectively, with 17 bases between them. The CDR3 consists of 15 residues. The germline V gene encodes CDR1 LNHDA and CDR2 SQIVND (reference sequence). The CDR3 DNA is TGTGCCAGTAGTGTGGGGCAGGGGATTGTCTACGAGCAGTACTTC. It translates to CASSVGQGIVYEQYF.

The rearrangement joins TRBV5-1 to TRBJ1-2; D remains ambiguous. V was pared by 2 bases and J by 4 bases, with 15 bases between. CDR3 length: 15 residues. From germline, CDR1 is SGHRS and CDR2 YFSETQ. CDR3 sequence reads: CASSFFPGEGYGYTF. The DNA of the CDR3 is TGCGCCAGCAGCTTCTTCCCTGGGGAGGGCTATGGCTACACCTTC.

At least ten counts were recorded for this clonotype. The chain employs TRBV6-2 or TRBV6-3 and TRBJ2-4; TRBD1 matches at 9 bases. From germline, CDR1 is MNHEY and CDR2 SVGEGT. The CDR3 spans 14 residues. J gave up 3 bases and V 6 bases, and 3 bases lay outside the gene matches. The CDR3 here is CASSRDRVKNIQYF. In DNA, the CDR3 is TGTGCCAGCAGCCGGGACAGGGTCAAAAACATTCAGTACTTC.

This clonotype was observed at least ten times. The chain has TRBV2 and TRBJ1-1, with a tentative D call TRBD1 (6 bases). This CDR3 has 13 amino acids. Germline assignment: CDR1 SNHLY and CDR2 FYNNEI. With 7 bases removed from V and 3 bases from J, the gap between germline ends came to 12 bases. The CDR3 sequence is CASMGGSYTEAFF. The CDR3 coding sequence is TGTGCCAGCATGGGGGGCAGTTACACTGAAGCTTTCTTT.

In its sample, this clonotype was seen many times. J is TRBJ1-1 and V is TRBV5-1, with a weak D call TRBD1 (5 bases). The CDR3 loop spans 15 amino acids. Germline V gives CDR1 SGHRS, CDR2 YFSETQ. The germline V and J ends were trimmed by 3 bases and 4 bases, with 16 bases remaining between them. CDR3 loop: CASSSRVAGVTEAFF. The CDR3, as DNA: TGCGCCAGCAGCTCCCGGGTTGCGGGGGTCACTGAAGCTTTCTTT.

This clonotype was counted many times. The chain recombines TRBV28 with TRBJ1-2; possibly TRBD1 for D (6 bases). Trimming removed 2 bases at V and 7 bases at J, with 11 bases between. CDR1 and CDR2 (germline): MDHEN, SYDVKM. The CDR3 length is 13 residues. The CDR3 loop is CASSLAGAVGYTF. The CDR3 DNA is TGTGCCAGCAGTTTAGCGGGGGCGGTTGGCTACACCTTC.

This chain connects TRBV24-1 to TRBJ1-3, with TRBD1 identical over 7 bases. There are 14 residues in the CDR3. CDR1 KGHDR and CDR2 SFDVKD come from the germline V gene. V lost 9 bases to trimming and J lost 0 bases; unmatched junction nucleotides: 4. For the CDR3, the DNA is TGTGCCACCGGGCAGGGGGGCTCTGGAAACACCATATATTTT. It is translated as CATGQGGSGNTIYF.

This chain connects TRBV7-2 to TRBJ1-2, with D possibly TRBD1 on 5 matching bases. V gave up 2 bases and J gave up 8 bases, with 15 bases separating them. Germline V gene lookup returns CDR1 SGHTA and CDR2 FQGNSA. The CDR3 loop spans 14 amino acids. This CDR3 reads CASSLTGGREGYTF. CDR3 coding DNA: TGTGCCAGCAGCTTAACTGGGGGTCGGGAAGGCTACACCTTC.

This clonotype was seen many times. The chain carries TRBV12-3 or TRBV12-4 and TRBJ2-7, with D perhaps matching TRBD1 (6 bases). V lost 8 bases and J 3 bases, leaving 11 bases between the germline ends. This CDR3 contains 12 residues. The CDR3 nucleotides are TGTGCCAGCGGGGGCTCCGTCTACGAGCAGTACTTC. Amino acids: CASGGSVYEQYF.

The rearrangement uses TRBV3-1 and TRBJ2-6; possibly TRBD1 for D (6 bases). The length of the CDR3 is 19 residues. V lost 4 bases and J 0 bases, leaving 19 bases between the germline ends. Germline-derived CDR1 and CDR2 are LGHDT and YNNKEL (reference sequence). The CDR3 nucleotides read TGTGCCAGCAGCCGACGTGGGACACCCAGGCGCTCTGGGGCCAACGTCCTGACTTTC. Its translation: CASSRRGTPRRSGANVLTF. Full variable domain (rest looked up from reference TRBV3-1 and TRBJ2-6): DTAVSQTPKYLVTQMGNDKSIKCEQNLGHDTMYWYKQDSKKFLKIMFSYNNKELIINETVPNRFSPKSPDKAHLNLHINSLELGDSAVYFCASSRRGTPRRSGANVLTFGAGSRLTVL.

This clonotype was detected many times. The chain is built from TRBV6-1 and TRBJ2-7, with D perhaps matching TRBD2 (5 bases). Trimming left V 1 base short and J 0 bases short, with 13 bases between. The CDR3 has 16 amino acids. The germline gives CDR1 MNHNS, CDR2 SASEGT. Written as DNA, the CDR3 is TGTGCCAGCAGTGAAGTGGGGAGCCGCCTCTCCTACGAGCAGTACTTC. Amino acid sequence: CASSEVGSRLSYEQYF.

This clonotype was recorded many times. The chain uses TRBV5-1 and TRBJ2-2; the D is unclear. V dropped 2 bases and J dropped 9 bases, with 8 bases sitting between them. The germline gives CDR1 SGHRS, CDR2 YFSETQ. This CDR3 is 12 amino acids long. This CDR3 is CASSLVPRELFF. CDR3 nucleotide sequence: TGCGCCAGCAGCTTAGTGCCCCGGGAGCTGTTTTTT.

To note about this clonotype: With a much larger clone just one base away, this may be a read error. J is TRBJ2-1 and V is TRBV2, with D uncertain. CDR1 and CDR2 from the germline V gene are SNHLY and FYNNEI. This CDR3 has 14 amino acids. The CDR3 DNA sequence: TGTGCCAGCAGTCAACGGATTACCTACAATGAGCAGCTCTTC. Translating it yields CASSQRITYNEQLF.

At least ten counts were recorded for this clonotype. The chain has TRBV6-2 or TRBV6-3 and TRBJ1-1; no definite D call. CDR1 and CDR2 from the germline V gene are MNHEY and SVGEGT. V was clipped by 0 bases and J by 1 base, with 6 bases between them. The CDR3 has 14 residues. CDR3 sequence: CASSYSNRNTEAFF. CDR3 DNA sequence: TGTGCCAGCAGTTACTCGAACAGGAACACTGAAGCTTTCTTT.

The chain employs TRBV5-1 and TRBJ2-7; 8 bases are shared with TRBD2. V lost 1 base and J lost 5; bases outside the gene matches: 14. The germline CDR1 and CDR2 sequences are SGHRS and YFSETQ. The CDR3 has 17 amino acids. The CDR3 protein is CASSLRSPSGLSNEQYF. In nucleotides, the CDR3 is TGCGCCAGCAGCTTGCGCAGTCCTAGCGGGCTCTCGAACGAGCAGTACTTC.

The chain carries TRBV19 and TRBJ2-3, with 9 bases aligning to TRBD2. Germline V CDR1 and CDR2: LNHDA, SQIVND (reference sequence). Germline trimming cut 9 bases from V and 7 bases from J; bases unmatched to any gene: 17. The CDR3 has 16 residues. The CDR3 coding sequence is TGTGCCAGCGGACCCCTTAGCGGGGGCCACCGGAATACGCAGTATTTT. Translated: CASGPLSGGHRNTQYF.

This clonotype was seen a few times. V is TRBV7-8 and J is TRBJ2-3, with a tentative D call TRBD2 (5 bases). The CDR3 totals 14 residues. V dropped 5 bases and J dropped 0 bases, with 9 bases sitting between them. Germline V gene sequence: CDR1 SGHVS, CDR2 FQNEAQ. CDR3 amino acids: CASSGGPSTDTQYF. The CDR3 DNA reads as TGTGCCAGCAGCGGCGGGCCAAGCACAGATACGCAGTATTTT.

This clonotype showed up just a few times. The junction and the germline gene differ at one end; a read error may be behind it. The V and J genes are TRBV7-9 and TRBJ1-1; no definite D call. CDR1 SEHNR and CDR2 FQNEAQ come from the germline V gene (reference sequence). The CDR3 contains 13 residues. CDR3 region: CACSLDRDTEAFF. The CDR3 region has the DNA TGTGCCTGCAGCTTAGACCGGGACACTGAAGCTTTCTTT.

V usage is TRBV6-1 and J usage is TRBJ1-2; 7 nucleotides match TRBD1. Germline V gene data show CDR1 as MNHNS and CDR2 as SASEGT. The V and J ends lost 6 bases and 5 bases, in that order; junction bases with no gene match: 9. The CDR3 extends over 14 amino acids. CDR3 protein: CASSKQGLAYGYTF. DNA for the CDR3: TGTGCCAGCAGCAAACAGGGGCTGGCGTATGGCTACACCTTC.

This clonotype showed up just a few times. This chain links TRBV2 with TRBJ2-6, with D possibly being TRBD1 or TRBD2 (6 bases each). The CDR3 has 16 amino acids. V was clipped by 1 base and J by 2 bases, with 9 bases between them. Germline V lookup: CDR1 SNHLY, CDR2 FYNNEI. CDR3 bases: TGTGCCAGCAGTGAAGTCGGGGGCGCTGGGGCCAACGTCCTGACTTTC. The encoded protein is CASSEVGGAGANVLTF.